The next 30 T cell receptor beta chains were all read from a single sample in a study of T cells after yellow fever vaccination. Each CDR3 protein gets one entry after TCRdb re-called the 5' RACE reads with MiXCR. The sample consists of about 170,000 distinct CDR3 sequences, 9.5% to 12% of them appearing once. The material sequenced was CD8+ T cells sorted from PBMCs, taken 15 days after the yellow fever booster vaccination. The origin of the receptors is a man aged 18 to 30 who received the YFV17D yellow fever vaccine.

A few counts support this clonotype. The chain is built from TRBV12-3 or TRBV12-4 and TRBJ2-2; TRBD2 matches 9 bases. The V and J ends lost 5 bases and 4 bases, in that order; junction bases with no gene match: 11. The CDR3 contains 17 residues. DNA of the CDR3: TGTGCCAGCAGTCCCCGAACATGGCGGGGGGGCACCGGGGAGCTGTTTTTT. Translating it yields CASSPRTWRGGTGELFF.

This clonotype appeared a few times. The rearrangement joins TRBV3-1 to TRBJ1-2; a weak D match, TRBD1 (5 bases). Germline loops: CDR1 LGHDT, CDR2 YNNKEL (reference sequence). The length of the CDR3 is 13 residues. Trimming took 5 bases from V and 4 from J, leaving 11 bases between them. The CDR3 coding sequence is TGTGCCAGCAGCTCCGGGACTCTCTATGGCTACACCTTC. Translating gives CASSSGTLYGYTF.

V gene TRBV7-9 combines with J gene TRBJ1-2, with D uncertain. The CDR3 is 15 amino acids. Germline CDR1 SEHNR, CDR2 FQNEAQ (reference sequence). The V end lost 3 bases, the J end lost 1 base, and 12 bases lay between the germline ends. As DNA, the CDR3 is TGTGCCAGCAGCTTGGAGTCGGCCAATAACTATGGCTACACCTTC. Amino acids: CASSLESANNYGYTF.

The gene calls are TRBV19 and TRBJ2-3; 8 bases line up with TRBD1. The V segment lost 2 bases and the J segment 9 bases; nucleotides outside the gene matches: 7. The CDR3 contains 14 residues. The germline V gene encodes CDR1 LNHDA and CDR2 SQIVND (reference sequence). CDR3 region: CASSIWGQAITQYF. The CDR3 DNA sequence: TGTGCCAGTAGTATATGGGGACAGGCCATAACGCAGTATTTT.

The rearrangement uses TRBV6-6 and TRBJ2-5, with 8 bases that match TRBD1. The CDR3 length is 16 residues. The J segment lost 2 bases and the V segment lost 2 bases, leaving 7 bases of the junction unmatched. Germline V gene data show CDR1 as MNHNY and CDR2 as SVGAGI (reference sequence). CDR3: CASSYGGQGWQETQYF. The CDR3 nucleotides read TGTGCCAGCAGTTACGGAGGACAGGGTTGGCAAGAGACCCAGTACTTC.

V is TRBV28 and J is TRBJ2-1; D may be TRBD1 (6 bases). With 2 bases removed from V and 0 bases from J, the gap between germline ends came to 17 bases. The CDR3 covers 18 residues. CDR1 is MDHEN and CDR2 is SYDVKM in the germline V gene. CDR3 in DNA: TGTGCCAGCAGTTTACGCCGACCGGACAGTTACTCCTACAATGAGCAGTTCTTC. Its translation is CASSLRRPDSYSYNEQFF.

This clonotype was detected only a few times. This chain joins TRBV4-2 and TRBJ2-7; 12 positions agree with TRBD1. The CDR3 spans 21 residues. The J segment lost 0 bases and the V segment lost 4 bases, leaving 19 bases of the junction unmatched. Germline values: CDR1 LGHNA, CDR2 YNFKEQ. The CDR3 DNA reads TGTGCCAGCAGCCCGAGCTGGGACAGGGGGCTCGAAATGATTAGCTCCTACGAGCAGTACTTC. Translated, it gives CASSPSWDRGLEMISSYEQYF.

This clonotype was counted only a few times. The V gene is TRBV12-3 or TRBV12-4, the J gene TRBJ1-3, with D hard to call. Trimming removed 6 bases from V and 2 bases from J, with 8 bases in between. This CDR3 region has 13 residues. CDR3 sequence: CASSRKAGNTIYF. The CDR3 DNA reads TGTGCCAGCAGCCGGAAGGCTGGAAACACCATATATTTT.

This clonotype showed up many times. V usage is TRBV4-3 and J usage is TRBJ2-1; D gene ambiguous. The CDR3 consists of 14 residues. Trimming stripped 0 bases from V and 10 bases from J, with 13 bases between. Germline assignment: CDR1 LGHNA and CDR2 YSLEER. The CDR3, as DNA: TGCGCCAGCAGCCAAGATTACCGGAGTGGGGAGCAGTTCTTC. Its translation: CASSQDYRSGEQFF.

The V call is TRBV9, the J call TRBJ1-1; D gene unclear. This CDR3 spans 14 amino acids. The germline V gene encodes CDR1 SGDLS and CDR2 YYNGEE. Deletions cut 0 bases from V and 0 bases from J, with 6 bases between. The CDR3 sequence: CASSVAVMNTEAFF. In DNA, the CDR3 is TGTGCCAGCAGCGTAGCCGTGATGAACACTGAAGCTTTCTTT.

This clonotype appeared a few times. This sequence joins TRBV4-1 and TRBJ2-7; D is possibly TRBD1 or TRBD2 (5 bases each). Trimming took 1 base from V and 2 from J, leaving 12 bases between them. CDR1 and CDR2 from the germline V gene are MGHRA and YSYEKL. The CDR3 extends over 15 amino acids. The CDR3: CASSQAGAAAYEQYF. In nucleotides, the CDR3 is TGCGCCAGCAGCCAAGCCGGGGCCGCTGCCTACGAGCAGTACTTC.

This clonotype has just a few counts. V usage is TRBV27 and J usage is TRBJ1-2; TRBD1 might be the D (5 bases). The length of the CDR3 is 17 residues. Germline loops: CDR1 MNHEY, CDR2 SMNVEV (reference sequence). The germline V and J ends were trimmed by 2 bases and 0 bases, with 16 bases remaining between them. This chain's CDR3 is CASSLAWRQGANYGYTF. The CDR3 DNA sequence: TGTGCCAGCAGTTTAGCATGGAGGCAGGGAGCTAACTATGGCTACACCTTC.

The chain has TRBV27 and TRBJ2-2; maybe TRBD2 (6 bases). Germline CDR1 reads MNHEY; CDR2 reads SMNVEV (reference sequence). V was pared by 2 bases and J by 1 base, with 17 bases between. The length of the CDR3 is 18 residues. The CDR3 here is CASSLAVLSGENTGELFF. Written as DNA, the CDR3 is TGTGCCAGCAGTTTAGCAGTGCTTAGCGGCGAGAACACCGGGGAGCTGTTTTTT.

V and J are TRBV9 and TRBJ2-7; D may be TRBD1 or TRBD2 (5 bases each). Germline CDR1 is SGDLS and CDR2 is YYNGEE. V was cut by 3 bases and J by 2 bases, with 15 bases left in between. The CDR3 spans 15 residues. CDR3 protein: CASSEGSGPTYEQYV. The CDR3, as DNA: TGTGCCAGCAGCGAGGGGAGCGGACCTACCTACGAGCAGTACGTC.

This chain links TRBV6-6 with TRBJ2-3; D not resolved. The CDR3 runs 13 residues. Per the germline V gene, CDR1 is MNHNY and CDR2 is SVGAGI (reference sequence). V lost 0 bases and J 6 bases, leaving 7 bases between the germline ends. The CDR3 DNA reads TGTGCCAGCAGTTACTCGCCGTATGATACGCAGTATTTT. Its protein product is CASSYSPYDTQYF.

This clonotype came up a few times. The gene calls are TRBV30 and TRBJ2-5, with D perhaps matching TRBD2 (5 bases). The length of the CDR3 is 16 residues. CDR1 is GTSNPN, CDR2 SVGIG, per germline (reference sequence). V lost 7 bases, J lost 4 bases, and 25 bases lay in between. The CDR3 coding sequence is TGTGCCTCAACCCCTGGCACTAGGGCACCGAGAGAGACCCAGTACTTC. Protein product: CASTPGTRAPRETQYF.

The J gene is TRBJ2-2, the V gene TRBV7-9, with 9 positions matching TRBD2. J gave up 4 bases and V 8 bases, and 5 bases lay outside the gene matches. The CDR3 contains 14 residues. CDR1 and CDR2 (germline): SEHNR, FQNEAQ (reference sequence). The CDR3 region has the DNA TGTGCCAGCTTTATAGCGGGGGCCACCGGGGAGCTGTTTTTT. Protein product: CASFIAGATGELFF.

This clonotype was counted between two and nine times. V is TRBV27 and J is TRBJ2-1, with D possibly being TRBD1 (5 bases). Germline-derived CDR1 and CDR2 are MNHEY and SMNVEV (reference sequence). The CDR3 runs to 14 residues. V shed 1 base and J shed 5 bases, with 9 bases lying between them. Here the CDR3 DNA reads TGTGCCAGCAGTTTATTAGGGGAAAACAATGAGCAGTTCTTC. It yields the protein CASSLLGENNEQFF.

This chain joins TRBV4-1 and TRBJ2-1, with D perhaps matching TRBD2 (6 bases). Germline V gives CDR1 MGHRA, CDR2 YSYEKL. The V end lost 0 bases, the J end lost 3 bases, and 12 bases lay between the germline ends. The CDR3 sequence is 16 residues long. The CDR3 protein is CASSQDSGGGYNEQFF. CDR3 in DNA: TGCGCCAGCAGCCAAGATTCCGGGGGAGGCTACAATGAGCAGTTCTTC.

The chain links TRBV5-1 to TRBJ2-5; either TRBD1 or TRBD2 may supply D (5 bases each). Germline loops: CDR1 SGHRS, CDR2 YFSETQ. The CDR3 spans 17 residues. V gave up 3 bases and J gave up 1 base, with 19 bases separating them. The CDR3 bases are TGCGCCAGCAGCTCTGCCGATGACGGGGACCTCCAAGAGACCCAGTACTTC. Amino acids: CASSSADDGDLQETQYF.

This clonotype was counted a few times. The chain recombines TRBV6-1 with TRBJ2-7; D remains ambiguous. Per the germline V gene, CDR1 is MNHNS and CDR2 is SASEGT. The ends were cut back, 5 bases at V and 0 bases at J, with 11 bases in the middle. This CDR3 comprises 14 residues. CDR3 in amino acids: CASSPGRISYEQYV. The CDR3 DNA reads as TGTGCCAGCAGTCCTGGACGGATCTCCTACGAGCAGTACGTC.

The sample holds a few counts of this clonotype. This chain connects TRBV7-8 to TRBJ2-2; D assignment may be TRBD1 or TRBD2 (5 bases each). Germline CDR1 is SGHVS and CDR2 is FQNEAQ. There are 14 residues in the CDR3. V was shortened by 2 bases and J by 7 bases, with 11 bases between the two germline ends. The CDR3: CASSLLRGLGELFF. In DNA, the CDR3 is TGTGCCAGCAGCTTATTGAGGGGCCTCGGGGAGCTGTTTTTT.

This clonotype was found a few times. The chain joins TRBV2 to TRBJ1-3; D gene uncertain. Deletions cut 6 bases from V and 4 bases from J, with 13 bases between. This CDR3 has 14 residues. Germline V gene lookup returns CDR1 SNHLY and CDR2 FYNNEI. This CDR3 is CASSGDGRGNTIYF. The DNA of the CDR3 is TGTGCCAGCAGCGGGGATGGTCGCGGAAACACCATATATTTT.

DNA for the CDR3: TGTGCCAGCAGTGAACCGGGGGCATCCTACGAGCAGTACTTC. Translation gives CASSEPGASYEQYF. The chain employs TRBV2 and TRBJ2-7; D might be TRBD1 or TRBD2, each matching 6 bases. This CDR3 contains 14 residues. Deletions cut 2 bases from V and 1 base from J, with 9 bases between. Germline CDR1 and CDR2: SNHLY and FYNNEI.

CDR3 in amino acids: CASSQGASVYEQYF. In DNA form, the CDR3 reads TGTGCCAGCAGTCAGGGGGCGAGTGTATACGAGCAGTACTTC. The chain links TRBV27 to TRBJ2-7, with 8 bases fitting TRBD1. The CDR3 is 14 residues long. The germline CDR1 and CDR2 sequences are MNHEY and SMNVEV (reference sequence). With 5 bases clipped from V and 4 bases from J, the junction kept 7 bases outside the gene matches.

In its sample, this clonotype was seen a few times. DNA for the CDR3: TGTGCCAGCAGTACGCAGGCTCCGGGCGAGCAGTACGTC. It specifies CASSTQAPGEQYV. The chain combines TRBV6-1 with TRBJ2-7; D not resolved. V was pared by 5 bases and J by 6 bases, with 14 bases between. CDR3 length: 13 amino acids. Germline V gene data show CDR1 as MNHNS and CDR2 as SASEGT.

This sequence joins TRBV3-1 and TRBJ2-7, with D perhaps given as TRBD1 or TRBD2 (5 bases each). The germline V and J ends were trimmed by 0 bases and 4 bases, with 7 bases remaining between them. The germline gives CDR1 LGHDT, CDR2 YNNKEL (reference sequence). The CDR3 totals 13 residues. This chain's CDR3 is CASSQDEGYEQYV. CDR3 sequence (DNA): TGTGCCAGCAGCCAAGATGAGGGGTACGAGCAGTACGTC.

A single count supports this clonotype. The gene calls are TRBV11-2 and TRBJ2-5, with D perhaps matching TRBD1 or TRBD2 (5 bases each). Trimming stripped 4 bases from V and 7 bases from J, with 16 bases between. Germline CDR1 SGHAT, CDR2 FQNNGV. This CDR3 has 14 residues. The CDR3 loop is CASSSYKLGTTQYF. For the CDR3, the DNA is TGTGCCAGCAGCTCCTATAAACTTGGGACGACCCAGTACTTC.

The table lists this clonotype with a few counts. This sequence joins TRBV14 and TRBJ2-3; 8 positions match TRBD1. The V gene end was trimmed by 0 bases and the J gene end by 5 bases; junction bases not matched to a gene: 4. This CDR3 has 15 amino acids. Germline V lookup: CDR1 SGHDN, CDR2 FVKESK. CDR3 residues: CASSQDRGRGDTQYF. The CDR3, as DNA: TGTGCCAGCAGCCAAGACAGGGGGCGTGGAGATACGCAGTATTTT.

This clonotype was counted ten times or more. The rearrangement uses TRBV6-2 or TRBV6-3 and TRBJ1-5; D might be TRBD1 (6 bases). The CDR3 contains 12 residues. The V and J ends lost 4 bases and 15 bases respectively, with 16 bases between them. Germline CDR1 reads MNHEY; CDR2 reads SVGEGT. The CDR3 region is CASSSGAAGTHF. CDR3 sequence (DNA): TGTGCCAGCAGTTCGGGGGCCGCGGGGACGCATTTT.